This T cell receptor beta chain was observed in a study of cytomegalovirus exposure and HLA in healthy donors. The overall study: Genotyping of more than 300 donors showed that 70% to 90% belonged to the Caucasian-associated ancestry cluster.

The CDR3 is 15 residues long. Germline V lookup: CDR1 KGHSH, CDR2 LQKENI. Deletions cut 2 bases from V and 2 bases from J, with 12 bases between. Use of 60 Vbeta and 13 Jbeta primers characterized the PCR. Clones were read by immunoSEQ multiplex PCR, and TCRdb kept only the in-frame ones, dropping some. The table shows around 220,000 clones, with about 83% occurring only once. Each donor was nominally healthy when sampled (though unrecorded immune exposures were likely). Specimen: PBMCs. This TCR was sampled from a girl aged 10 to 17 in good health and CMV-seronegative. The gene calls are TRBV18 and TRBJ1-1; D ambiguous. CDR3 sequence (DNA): TGTGCCAGCTCACCAGCATTACGGGAAAACACTGAAGCTTTCTTT. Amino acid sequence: CASSPALRENTEAFF.